These 30 T cell receptor beta chains share one sample of origin, sequenced in a study of blood T cell repertoires in COVID-19. TCRdb's copy holds only in-frame clones and misses some; the assay was immunoSEQ multiplex PCR. The table records 300,000 to 400,000 clones, roughly 90% of them present only once. The specimen sequenced was PBMCs or T cells enriched from blood (not recorded which). Receptors were obtained from a woman aged 25 to 39 who had been exposed to COVID-19.

Comment on this clone: The same CDR3 can be traced to other DNA sequences in this sample. V gene TRBV24-1 combines with J gene TRBJ2-2, with TRBD2 matching 9 bases. V gave up 3 bases and J gave up 4 bases; unmatched junction bases: 2. CDR3 size: 15 residues. The germline V gene has CDR1 KGHDR and CDR2 SFDVKD. The DNA for the CDR3 is TGTGCCACCAGTGATGGCGGGGGGGGCACCGGGGAGCTGTTTTTT. This codes for CATSDGGGGTGELFF.

Worth noting for this clone: A read error may produce the germline difference seen at one junction end. V and J are TRBV19 and TRBJ2-1; D is possibly TRBD1 (6 bases). Germline V CDR1 and CDR2: LNHDA, SQIVND (reference sequence). This CDR3 has 13 amino acids. Written as DNA, the CDR3 is TGTGCCAGTAGTGTAGACAGGTACAATGAGCAGTTCTTC. Protein product: CASSVDRYNEQFF.

This chain joins TRBV30 and TRBJ1-2; the match to TRBD1 covers 7 bases. Germline-derived CDR1 and CDR2 are GTSNPN and SVGIG (reference sequence). This CDR3 is 14 amino acids long. J lost 1 base, V lost 1 base, and 3 bases had no gene match. DNA for the CDR3: TGTGCCTGGAGTGAACAGGGGATTAACTATGGCTACACCTTC. Translation gives CAWSEQGINYGYTF. The full variable domain, with the rest looked up from reference TRBV30 and TRBJ1-2, is SQTIHQWPATLVQPVGSPLSLECTVEGTSNPNLYWYRQAAGRGLQLLFYSVGIGQISSEVPQNLSASRPQDRQFILSSKKLLLSDSGFYLCAWSEQGINYGYTFGSGTRLTVV.

The rearrangement uses TRBV5-1 and TRBJ1-4; 7 bases are a match to TRBD1. This CDR3 is 15 amino acids long. The V segment lost 3 bases and the J segment 5 bases; nucleotides outside the gene matches: 7. Germline lookup yields CDR1 SGHRS and CDR2 YFSETQ. This chain's CDR3 is CASSSSGTENEKLFF. DNA for the CDR3: TGCGCCAGCAGCTCCTCCGGGACAGAGAATGAAAAACTGTTTTTT.

V is TRBV7-2 and J is TRBJ1-2; D is perhaps TRBD1 (5 bases). Trimming left V 1 base short and J 8 bases short, with 8 bases between. This CDR3 spans 12 amino acids. CDR1 and CDR2 from the germline V gene are SGHTA and FQGNSA. The CDR3 spells CASSLDRSGYTF. For the CDR3, the DNA is TGTGCCAGCAGCTTAGACAGGAGCGGCTACACCTTC.

The chain joins TRBV24-1 to TRBJ2-5; 7 positions agree with TRBD1. This CDR3 region has 15 residues. With V trimmed by 4 bases and J by 2 bases, 6 bases remained unmatched. Looked up from germline, CDR1 is KGHDR and CDR2 is SFDVKD. The CDR3 reads CATSEFSQGQETQYF. The CDR3, as DNA: TGTGCCACCAGTGAATTCTCACAGGGGCAAGAGACCCAGTACTTC.

The chain recombines TRBV12-3 or TRBV12-4 with TRBJ1-1; D not certain. Trimming removed 3 bases at V and 4 bases at J, with 9 bases between. The CDR3 is 13 residues long. CDR3 amino acids: CASSFSGFTEAFF. The CDR3 bases are TGTGCCAGCAGTTTTTCAGGATTCACTGAAGCTTTCTTT.

The V and J genes are TRBV7-6 and TRBJ2-3, with TRBD1 matching 8 bases. Germline CDR1 is SGHVS and CDR2 is FNYEAQ. This CDR3 has 17 amino acids. The ends lost 1 base at V and 5 bases at J; junction bases unmatched: 11. The CDR3 sequence: CASSLGVRGQGRDTQYF. As DNA, the CDR3 is TGTGCCAGCAGCTTAGGGGTCAGGGGGCAAGGTAGAGATACGCAGTATTTT.

The sample holds one count of this clone. The chain is built from TRBV4-1 and TRBJ1-6; D remains unclear. Germline values: CDR1 MGHRA, CDR2 YSYEKL. V gave up 0 bases and J gave up 3 bases, with 12 bases separating them. The CDR3 consists of 17 residues. For the CDR3, the DNA is TGCGCCAGCAGCCAAGATCTCAGGCAGGTCTATAATTCACCCCTCCACTTT. It encodes CASSQDLRQVYNSPLHF.

The chain employs TRBV9 and TRBJ1-5; D perhaps matches TRBD1 (6 bases). Germline V lookup: CDR1 SGDLS, CDR2 YYNGEE. V lost 3 bases and J 7 bases, leaving 14 bases between the germline ends. The CDR3 has 14 residues. This chain's CDR3 is CASSAQGLHQPQHF. The CDR3 DNA follows: TGTGCCAGCAGCGCACAGGGTCTGCACCAGCCCCAGCATTTT.

J is TRBJ2-5 and V is TRBV2; 11 positions match TRBD2. The length of the CDR3 is 15 residues. V was pared by 6 bases and J by 1 base, with 4 bases of the junction left unmatched. Germline CDR1 and CDR2: SNHLY and FYNNEI. Here the CDR3 reads CASRNSGGAQETQYF. The CDR3 DNA reads TGTGCCAGCAGGAATAGCGGGGGGGCCCAAGAGACCCAGTACTTC. Full variable domain (outside the CDR3, taken from reference TRBV2 and TRBJ2-5): EPEVTQTPSHQVTQMGQEVILRCVPISNHLYFYWYRQILGQKVEFLVSFYNNEISEKSEIFDDQFSVERPDGSNFTLKIRSTKLEDSAMYFCASRNSGGAQETQYFGPGTRLLVL.

The J gene is TRBJ1-1, the V gene TRBV7-9, with D possibly TRBD1 on 6 matching bases. CDR1 and CDR2 (germline): SEHNR, FQNEAQ (reference sequence). The CDR3 spans 13 residues. The V end was cut by 8 bases, the J end by 9 bases, with 19 bases between. In nucleotides, the CDR3 is TGTGCCAGCGGATGGGGAGACAGGAGCAAAGCTTTCTTT. It codes for CASGWGDRSKAFF.

The V and J genes are TRBV5-4 and TRBJ1-1, with 9 bases identical to TRBD1. CDR1 and CDR2 (germline): SGHNT, YYREEE (reference sequence). The CDR3 is 16 residues long. V shed 3 bases, J shed 0 bases, and the junction held 6 bases outside the gene matches. DNA of the CDR3: TGTGCCAGCAGCTCTACAGGGGGCCCCATGAACACTGAAGCTTTCTTT. Residues: CASSSTGGPMNTEAFF.

This clone showed up just a few times. V usage is TRBV27 and J usage is TRBJ2-1; D gene ambiguous. Germline-derived CDR1 and CDR2 are MNHEY and SMNVEV (reference sequence). Trimming shortened V by 2 bases and J by 0 bases, and 11 bases separated the two germline ends. The CDR3 is 16 amino acids. CDR3 nucleotides: TGTGCCAGCAGTTTAATTACCCCGAGCTCCTACAATGAGCAGTTCTTC. Protein product: CASSLITPSSYNEQFF.

The chain is built from TRBV28 and TRBJ1-4, with 10 bases that match TRBD1. The ends lost 5 bases at V and 6 bases at J; junction bases unmatched: 6. The germline gives CDR1 MDHEN, CDR2 SYDVKM. The CDR3 is 15 residues long. The CDR3 spells CASSGSGTGDEKLFF. The DNA for the CDR3 is TGTGCCAGCAGTGGATCCGGGACAGGGGATGAAAAACTGTTTTTT.

The chain has TRBV12-5 and TRBJ1-1; no definite D call. The CDR3 is 12 residues long. V lost 5 bases and J lost 5, with 9 bases in between. Germline loops: CDR1 LGHNT, CDR2 FRNRAP. The CDR3 DNA reads as TGTGCTAGTGGTCTGGACCGGACTGAAGCTTTCTTT. Translated: CASGLDRTEAFF. The whole variable domain, remainder taken from reference TRBV12-5 and TRBJ1-1, is DARVTQTPRHKVTEMGQEVTMRCQPILGHNTVFWYRQTMMQGLELLAYFRNRAPLDDSGMPKDRFSAEMPDATLATLKIQPSEPRDSAVYFCASGLDRTEAFFGQGTRLTVV.

The chain uses TRBV7-8 and TRBJ1-3; tentatively, D is TRBD1 (5 bases). V lost 0 bases and J 2 bases, leaving 11 bases between the germline ends. Germline CDR1 SGHVS, CDR2 FQNEAQ. The CDR3 is 16 amino acids. The chain's CDR3 is CASSLASVRAGNTIYF. In DNA form, the CDR3 reads TGTGCCAGCAGCTTAGCAAGCGTCAGGGCTGGAAACACCATATATTTT. The full variable domain, with the rest looked up from reference TRBV7-8 and TRBJ1-3, is GAGVSQSPRYKVAKRGQDVALRCDPISGHVSLFWYQQALGQGPEFLTYFQNEAQLDKSGLPSDRFFAERPEGSVSTLKIQRTQQEDSAVYLCASSLASVRAGNTIYFGEGSWLTVV.

This sequence joins TRBV4-1 and TRBJ2-7, with a weak D call TRBD1 (7 bases). V was shortened by 0 bases and J by 1 base, with 10 bases between the two germline ends. CDR3 length equals 15 residues. CDR1 and CDR2 (germline): MGHRA, YSYEKL. DNA of the CDR3: TGCGCCAGCAGCCAAGACGGGGGACAGTCCTACGAGCAGTACTTC. It encodes CASSQDGGQSYEQYF.

The V and J genes are TRBV11-2 and TRBJ1-2; D is unresolved. This CDR3 has 15 residues. Germline V gene sequence: CDR1 SGHAT, CDR2 FQNNGV. V was trimmed by 5 bases and J by 2 bases, leaving 15 bases between them. The CDR3 nucleotides read TGTGCCAGCAGCCCCCTCCGGGGTCGGAACTATGGCTACACCTTC. Translation gives CASSPLRGRNYGYTF. Based on the CDR3 plus reference TRBV11-2 and TRBJ1-2, the full variable domain is EAGVAQSPRYKIIEKRQSVAFWCNPISGHATLYWYQQILGQGPKLLIQFQNNGVVDDSQLPKDRFSAERLKGVDSTLKIQPAKLEDSAVYLCASSPLRGRNYGYTFGSGTRLTVV.

This chain links TRBV15 with TRBJ1-2, with 8 bases identical to TRBD1. Trimming removed 4 bases from V and 2 bases from J; junction bases left unmatched: 9. Germline V CDR1 and CDR2: LNHNV, YYDKDF (reference sequence). The CDR3 spans 16 residues. Here the CDR3 reads CATSTLGQGRNYGYTF. CDR3 DNA: TGTGCCACCAGCACCCTTGGACAGGGTAGGAACTATGGCTACACCTTC.

The chain is built from TRBV7-9 and TRBJ1-1; D is uncertain. The CDR3 runs to 15 residues. V was shortened by 5 bases and J by 0 bases, with 13 bases between the two germline ends. Germline-derived CDR1 and CDR2 are SEHNR and FQNEAQ (reference sequence). Here the CDR3 DNA reads TGTGCCAGCAGCCCCGGGTGGAGTCTGAACACTGAAGCTTTCTTT. This encodes CASSPGWSLNTEAFF.

The V gene is TRBV7-9, the J gene TRBJ2-7, with D unclear. CDR3 length equals 14 residues. V gave up 7 bases and J gave up 0 bases, with 13 bases separating them. In germline, CDR1 is SEHNR, CDR2 FQNEAQ (reference sequence). The CDR3 loop is CASTSGGFSYEQYF. CDR3 nucleotides: TGTGCCAGCACCTCCGGCGGATTCTCCTACGAGCAGTACTTC.

The chain employs TRBV4-3 and TRBJ1-3; no reliable D call. V was pared by 0 bases and J by 2 bases, with 14 bases between. The CDR3 is made up of 17 amino acids. Germline CDR1 LGHNA, CDR2 YSLEER. CDR3 protein: CASSQDISGRAGNTIYF. In DNA, the CDR3 is TGCGCCAGCAGCCAAGATATCTCGGGTCGTGCTGGAAACACCATATATTTT.

This clone was seen once. V usage is TRBV2 and J usage is TRBJ1-2, with 7 bases identical to TRBD1. V lost 6 bases, J lost 6 bases, and 13 bases stayed unmatched. Germline V gene data show CDR1 as SNHLY and CDR2 as FYNNEI. This CDR3 is 15 amino acids long. CDR3 sequence reads: CASSQVPEGADGYTF. The CDR3 region has the DNA TGTGCCAGCAGCCAAGTTCCGGAGGGGGCGGATGGCTACACCTTC.

V gene TRBV6-6 combines with J gene TRBJ1-2; TRBD1 matches 7 bases. There are 14 residues in the CDR3. With 6 bases clipped from V and 4 bases from J, the junction kept 8 bases outside the gene matches. CDR1 and CDR2 from the germline V gene are MNHNY and SVGAGI (reference sequence). The CDR3 DNA sequence: TGTGCCAGCAGGTCCGGGACAGCCTTCTATGGCTACACCTTC. Protein sequence: CASRSGTAFYGYTF.

A note on this clone: Other DNA sequences from this sample encode an identical CDR3 as well. The chain recombines TRBV2 with TRBJ1-1; no clear D gene. With 3 bases removed from V and 0 bases from J, the gap between germline ends came to 8 bases. The CDR3 is made up of 14 amino acids. CDR1 and CDR2 from the germline V gene are SNHLY and FYNNEI. CDR3 sequence: CASSDPGMNTEAFF. Written as DNA, the CDR3 is TGTGCCAGCAGTGACCCAGGCATGAACACTGAAGCTTTCTTT.

CDR3 sequence reads: CASSSRQGGSTEAFF. The CDR3 bases are TGTGCCAGCAGCTCCCGACAGGGTGGAAGCACTGAAGCTTTCTTT. V and J are TRBV7-8 and TRBJ1-1, with TRBD1 matching 7 bases. Looked up from germline, CDR1 is SGHVS and CDR2 is FQNEAQ. CDR3 length equals 15 residues. The trim removed 4 bases at V and 4 bases at J, leaving 9 bases unmatched.

This clone was detected only once. The rearrangement uses TRBV9 and TRBJ1-2; D remains ambiguous. CDR1 is SGDLS, CDR2 YYNGEE, per germline. The CDR3 extends over 14 amino acids. Deletions cut 4 bases from V and 0 bases from J, with 10 bases between. The CDR3 nucleotides read TGTGCCAGCAGCTCGCAGGTAGCTAACTATGGCTACACCTTC. Protein sequence: CASSSQVANYGYTF.

The genes are TRBV7-9 and TRBJ2-5, with D unclear. Trimming took 2 bases from V and 3 from J, leaving 10 bases between them. CDR3 length: 14 amino acids. Germline V gene sequence: CDR1 SEHNR, CDR2 FQNEAQ (reference sequence). The CDR3 loop reads CASSLKQAKETQYF. The CDR3 bases are TGTGCCAGCAGCTTAAAGCAGGCTAAAGAGACCCAGTACTTC. Full variable domain (missing parts from reference TRBV7-9 and TRBJ2-5): DTGVSQNPRHKITKRGQNVTFRCDPISEHNRLYWYRQTLGQGPEFLTYFQNEAQLEKSRLLSDRFSAERPKGSFSTLEIQRTEQGDSAMYLCASSLKQAKETQYFGPGTRLLVL.

The genes are TRBV20-1 and TRBJ2-5, with D unresolved. Per germline, CDR1 DFQATT and CDR2 SNEGSKA (reference sequence). Trimming stripped 4 bases from V and 4 bases from J, with 4 bases between. This CDR3 is built from 10 residues. The DNA for the CDR3 is TGCAGTGCTATCGGAGAGACCCAGTACTTC. The encoded protein is CSAIGETQYF.